These 15 T cell receptor beta chains were sequenced from one sample in a study of Ad26.COV2.S vaccination and SARS-CoV-2 variants. The method was immunoSEQ multiplex PCR; TCRdb's version includes in-frame clones alone and lacks a portion of them. Seen here are 350,000 to 400,000 clones, around 89% observed once, and the top ten hold about 2%. Treatment of the sample: roughly 20 received Ad26.COV2.S at low or high dose, single or two shots; several received placebo; per-sample allocation not given. At day 63 after the first vaccine or placebo injection, samples were drawn. The specimen comprised peripheral blood, sampled in a trial of Ad26.COV2.S vaccine versus placebo. The receptors were gathered from a person between 18 and 60 years old who received the Ad26.COV2.S COVID-19 vaccine or a placebo.

The chain employs TRBV24-1 and TRBJ2-3; D possibly corresponds to TRBD2 (5 bases). The CDR3 is made up of 14 amino acids. V was cut by 5 bases and J by 7 bases, with 15 bases left in between. CDR1 is KGHDR, CDR2 SFDVKD, per germline. Here the CDR3 DNA reads TGTGCCACCAGTGGCGCGGGTATGCCATATACGCAGTATTTT. Its protein is CATSGAGMPYTQYF.

This clone was seen once. This chain's CDR3 is CASSSPGGGTDTQYF. In DNA form, the CDR3 reads TGCGCCAGCAGCTCCCCGGGTGGTGGCACAGATACGCAGTATTTT. The chain is built from TRBV5-1 and TRBJ2-3; unclear D gene. The germline CDR1 and CDR2 sequences are SGHRS and YFSETQ. This CDR3 has 15 residues. Deletions cut 3 bases from V and 1 base from J, with 12 bases between.

The chain recombines TRBV9 with TRBJ1-6; D is perhaps TRBD1 (5 bases). Germline-derived CDR1 and CDR2 are SGDLS and YYNGEE. V was trimmed by 4 bases and J by 8 bases, leaving 10 bases between them. The CDR3 runs 13 residues. In nucleotides, the CDR3 is TGTGCCAGCAGCCAGGGATCATATTCACCCCTCCACTTT. It is translated as CASSQGSYSPLHF. The full variable domain, completed using reference TRBV9 and TRBJ1-6, is DSGVTQTPKHLITATGQRVTLRCSPRSGDLSVYWYQQSLDQGLQFLIQYYNGEERAKGNILERFSAQQFPDLHSELNLSSLELGDSALYFCASSQGSYSPLHFGNGTRLTVT.

The chain recombines TRBV30 with TRBJ2-7; 13 positions match TRBD2. J lost 3 bases, V lost 6 bases, and 2 bases had no gene match. This CDR3 is built from 13 residues. CDR1 GTSNPN and CDR2 SVGIG come from the germline V gene (reference sequence). DNA for the CDR3: TGTGCCTGCCGACTAGCGGGAGGCTACGAGCAGTACTTC. This sequence encodes CACRLAGGYEQYF.

The rearrangement joins TRBV24-1 to TRBJ2-2; TRBD1 is a possible D gene (5 bases). The germline CDR1 and CDR2 sequences are KGHDR and SFDVKD. This CDR3 is 17 amino acids long. The germline V and J ends were trimmed by 0 bases and 5 bases, with 15 bases remaining between them. CDR3 loop: CATSDLRQGVGTGELFF. DNA for the CDR3: TGTGCCACCAGTGATTTGAGGCAAGGGGTAGGGACCGGGGAGCTGTTTTTT.

This chain links TRBV7-9 with TRBJ2-7; 14 positions agree with TRBD2. The V and J ends lost 4 bases and 2 bases, in that order; junction bases with no gene match: 7. CDR1 and CDR2 from the germline V gene are SEHNR and FQNEAQ (reference sequence). The CDR3 loop spans 17 amino acids. Written as DNA, the CDR3 is TGTGCCAGCAGCTCAGGGACTAGCGGGAGCAGCGCCTACGAGCAGTACTTC. Amino acid sequence: CASSSGTSGSSAYEQYF.

The chain couples TRBV7-2 to TRBJ1-6; 8 bases are shared with TRBD1. The CDR3 extends over 15 amino acids. With V trimmed by 5 bases and J by 9 bases, 9 bases remained unmatched. CDR1 SGHTA and CDR2 FQGNSA come from the germline V gene. In DNA form, the CDR3 reads TGTGCCAGCAGCCAACTAGGGACAGGCGTTTCACCCCTCCACTTT. It specifies CASSQLGTGVSPLHF.

The chain has TRBV3-1 (or the pseudogene TRBV3-2) and TRBJ2-6; D is unresolved. Germline assignment: CDR1 LGHDT and CDR2 YNNKEL (reference sequence). The CDR3 loop spans 15 amino acids. The V gene lost 1 base and the J gene lost 0 bases, with 4 bases spanning the gap. The CDR3: CASSQGFSGANVLTF. CDR3 DNA: TGTGCCAGCAGCCAAGGATTCTCTGGGGCCAACGTCCTGACTTTC.

The V and J genes are TRBV11-2 and TRBJ1-1; possible D gene TRBD1, 5 bases. V lost 5 bases, J lost 6 bases, and 19 bases lay in between. This CDR3 has 15 amino acids. Per germline, CDR1 SGHAT and CDR2 FQNNGV. This CDR3 reads CASSHPGPQSAEAFF. The DNA for the CDR3 is TGTGCCAGCAGCCATCCGGGACCGCAGAGCGCTGAAGCTTTCTTT.

The rearrangement uses TRBV25-1 and TRBJ2-2; tentative D call: TRBD1 (6 bases). The CDR3 runs 14 residues. CDR1 MGHDK and CDR2 SYGVNS come from the germline V gene. V lost 7 bases and J 3 bases, leaving 12 bases between the germline ends. The CDR3 DNA is TGTGCCAGCAAGTCAGACAGGTACACCGGGGAGCTGTTTTTT. Its protein product is CASKSDRYTGELFF.

The V call is TRBV21-1, the J call TRBJ1-5; the D call of TRBD1 is as the table states it, not checked on the DNA. TRBV21-1 is flagged as a pseudogene. CDR3 size: 16 residues. CDR3 loop: CASSKLGTVSNQPQHF. CDR3 bases: TGTGCCAGCAGCAAATTAGGGACAGTTAGCAATCAGCCCCAGCATTTT.

The CDR3, as DNA: TGTGCCAGTAGTTCGACAGGGGGAGTTCGCGAAAAACTGTTTTTT. Its protein product is CASSSTGGVREKLFF. This chain connects TRBV19 to TRBJ1-4; 9 bases agree with TRBD1. The germline CDR1 and CDR2 sequences are LNHDA and SQIVND (reference sequence). The CDR3 has 15 residues. V shed 5 bases, J shed 8 bases, and the junction held 9 bases outside the gene matches.

The J gene is TRBJ2-7, the V gene TRBV28; weak D call: TRBD2 (6 bases). This CDR3 is built from 14 residues. The germline V gene encodes CDR1 MDHEN and CDR2 SYDVKM. Trimming pared 6 bases from V and 3 bases from J, leaving 15 bases between. This CDR3 is CASRPGTAIYEQYF. In DNA form, the CDR3 reads TGTGCCAGCAGACCCGGGACTGCAATCTACGAGCAGTACTTC.

The gene calls are TRBV3-1 (or the pseudogene TRBV3-2) and TRBJ2-7; 11 bases are a match to TRBD2. The CDR3 spans 17 residues. The germline V gene encodes CDR1 LGHDT and CDR2 YNNKEL (reference sequence). The V gene end was trimmed by 3 bases and the J gene end by 4 bases; junction bases not matched to a gene: 11. This CDR3 is CASSHPIGTSGGYEQYF. The CDR3 region has the DNA TGTGCCAGCAGCCATCCGATCGGGACTAGCGGAGGGTACGAGCAGTACTTC.

J is TRBJ2-1 and V is TRBV30; D unclear. The V gene lost 3 bases and the J gene lost 4 bases, with 10 bases spanning the gap. This CDR3 is 13 amino acids long. The germline V gene encodes CDR1 GTSNPN and CDR2 SVGIG (reference sequence). The CDR3 sequence: CAWSVDLYNEQFF. The DNA of the CDR3 is TGTGCCTGGAGCGTGGACCTTTACAATGAGCAGTTCTTC. Together with reference TRBV30 and TRBJ2-1, the CDR3 gives the full variable domain: SQTIHQWPATLVQPVGSPLSLECTVEGTSNPNLYWYRQAAGRGLQLLFYSVGIGQISSEVPQNLSASRPQDRQFILSSKKLLLSDSGFYLCAWSVDLYNEQFFGPGTRLTVL.